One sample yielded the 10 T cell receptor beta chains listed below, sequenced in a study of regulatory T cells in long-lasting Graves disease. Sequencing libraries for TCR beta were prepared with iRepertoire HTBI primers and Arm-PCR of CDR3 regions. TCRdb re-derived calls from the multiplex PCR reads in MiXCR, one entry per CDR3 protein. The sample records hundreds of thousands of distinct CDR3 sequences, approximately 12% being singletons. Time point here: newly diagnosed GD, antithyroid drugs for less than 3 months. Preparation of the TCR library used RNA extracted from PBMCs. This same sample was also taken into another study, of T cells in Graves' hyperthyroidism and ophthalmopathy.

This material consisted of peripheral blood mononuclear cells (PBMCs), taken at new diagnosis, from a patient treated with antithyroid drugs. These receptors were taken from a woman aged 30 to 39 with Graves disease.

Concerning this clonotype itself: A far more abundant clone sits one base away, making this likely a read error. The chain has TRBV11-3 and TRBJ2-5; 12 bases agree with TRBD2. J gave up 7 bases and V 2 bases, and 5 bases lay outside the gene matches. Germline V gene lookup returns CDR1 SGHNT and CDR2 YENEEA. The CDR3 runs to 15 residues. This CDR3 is CASSLTGLAGRTQYF. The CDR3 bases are TGTGCCAGCAGCTTAACTGGACTAGCGGGAAGGACCCAGTACTTC. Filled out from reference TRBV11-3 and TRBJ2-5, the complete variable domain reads EAGVVQSPRYKIIEKKQPVAFWCNPISGHNTLYWYLQNLGQGPELLIRYENEEAVDDSQLPKDRFSAERLKGVDSTLKIQPAELGDSAVYLCASSLTGLAGRTQYFGPGTRLLVL.

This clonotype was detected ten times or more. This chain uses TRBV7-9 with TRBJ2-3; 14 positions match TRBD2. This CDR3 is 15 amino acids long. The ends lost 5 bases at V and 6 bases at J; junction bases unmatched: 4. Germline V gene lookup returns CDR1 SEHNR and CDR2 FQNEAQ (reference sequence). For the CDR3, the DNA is TGTGCCAGCAGCGGGACTAGCGGGGGTCGGGATACGCAGTATTTT. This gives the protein CASSGTSGGRDTQYF. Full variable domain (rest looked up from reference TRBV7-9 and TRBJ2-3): DTGVSQNPRHKITKRGQNVTFRCDPISEHNRLYWYRQTLGQGPEFLTYFQNEAQLEKSRLLSDRFSAERPKGSFSTLEIQRTEQGDSAMYLCASSGTSGGRDTQYFGPGTRLTVL.

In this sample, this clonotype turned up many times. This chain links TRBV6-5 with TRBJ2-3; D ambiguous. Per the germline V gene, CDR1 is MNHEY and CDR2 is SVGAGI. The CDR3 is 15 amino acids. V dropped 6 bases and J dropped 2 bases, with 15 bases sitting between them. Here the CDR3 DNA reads TGTGCCAGCAGCTACGTTGGCAGCTACACAGATACGCAGTATTTT. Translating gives CASSYVGSYTDTQYF.

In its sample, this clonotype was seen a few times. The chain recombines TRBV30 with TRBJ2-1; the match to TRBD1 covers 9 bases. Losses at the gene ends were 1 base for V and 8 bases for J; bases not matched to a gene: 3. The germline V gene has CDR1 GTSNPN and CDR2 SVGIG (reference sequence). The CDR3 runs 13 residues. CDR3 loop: CAWSATGGDEQFF. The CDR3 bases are TGTGCCTGGAGTGCCACAGGGGGCGATGAGCAGTTCTTC.

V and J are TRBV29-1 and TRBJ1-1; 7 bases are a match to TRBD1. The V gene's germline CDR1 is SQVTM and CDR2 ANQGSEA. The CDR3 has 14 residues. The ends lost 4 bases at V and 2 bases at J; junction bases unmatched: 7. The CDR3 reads CSVAPGQSNTEAFF. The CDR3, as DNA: TGCAGCGTTGCCCCGGGACAGTCAAACACTGAAGCTTTCTTT.

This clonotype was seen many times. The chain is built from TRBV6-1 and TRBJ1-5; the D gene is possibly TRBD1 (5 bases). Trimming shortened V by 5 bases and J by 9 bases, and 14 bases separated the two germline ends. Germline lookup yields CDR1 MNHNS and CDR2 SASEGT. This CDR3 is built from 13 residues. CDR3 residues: CASSPRDWGPQHF. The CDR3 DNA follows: TGTGCCAGCAGTCCGCGGGACTGGGGGCCCCAGCATTTT.

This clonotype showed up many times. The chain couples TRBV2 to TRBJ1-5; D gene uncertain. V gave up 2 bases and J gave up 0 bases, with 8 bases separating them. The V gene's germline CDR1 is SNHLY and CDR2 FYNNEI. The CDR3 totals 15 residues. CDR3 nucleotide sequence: TGTGCCAGCAGTGAACCGGAGTTTAGCAATCAGCCCCAGCATTTT. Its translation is CASSEPEFSNQPQHF.

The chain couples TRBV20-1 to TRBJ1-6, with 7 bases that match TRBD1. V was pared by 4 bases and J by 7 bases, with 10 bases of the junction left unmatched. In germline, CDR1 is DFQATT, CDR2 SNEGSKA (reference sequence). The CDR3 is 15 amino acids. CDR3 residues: CSATPTPGQNSPLHF. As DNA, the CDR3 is TGCAGTGCTACACCGACGCCGGGACAGAATTCACCCCTCCACTTT.

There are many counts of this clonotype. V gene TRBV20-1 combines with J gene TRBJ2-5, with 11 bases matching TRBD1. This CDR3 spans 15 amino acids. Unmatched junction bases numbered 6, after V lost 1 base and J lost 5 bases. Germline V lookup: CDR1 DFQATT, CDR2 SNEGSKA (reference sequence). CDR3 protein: CSARAWDRGEETQYF. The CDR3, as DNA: TGCAGTGCTAGAGCCTGGGACAGGGGGGAGGAGACCCAGTACTTC.

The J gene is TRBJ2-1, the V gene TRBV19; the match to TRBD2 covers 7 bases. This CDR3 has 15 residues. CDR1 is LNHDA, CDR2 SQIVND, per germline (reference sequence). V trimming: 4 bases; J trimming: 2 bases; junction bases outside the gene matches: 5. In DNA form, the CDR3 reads TGTGCCAGTAGTAGGGGCGGGAGTACCTACAATGAGCAGTTCTTC. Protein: CASSRGGSTYNEQFF.